A single sample is the source of the 26 T cell receptor beta chains below, sequenced in a study of OX40 agonist ivuxolimab in advanced cancers. Sequenced by immunoSEQ multiplex PCR; TCRdb stores in-frame clones only, minus some. The table records approximately 49,000 clones, 85% of them present only once. Sequencing used CD4+ or CD8+ T cells sorted from blood, obtained in a trial of the OX40 agonist ivuxolimab. These receptors were collected from an adult with an advanced solid tumor such as melanoma, head and neck, liver or kidney cancer.

A remark on this clone: A junction end diverges from the germline sequence, so it may reflect a read error. The identical CDR3 is also encoded by other nucleotide sequences in the sample. The CDR3 DNA sequence: TGCGCTAGCAGCCAAGAACCGGGACAGGGGGCCTACAATGAGCAGTTCTTC. Protein product: CASSQEPGQGAYNEQFF. This sequence joins TRBV4-3 and TRBJ2-1; 11 bases match TRBD1. The CDR3 covers 17 residues. Germline CDR1 is LGHNA and CDR2 is YSLEER.

This clone was recorded a few times. The chain uses TRBV27 and TRBJ1-5; D call uncertain. This CDR3 has 15 amino acids. Between the trimmed V and J ends, which lost 2 bases and 0 bases, there was a span of 8 bases. Germline-derived CDR1 and CDR2 are MNHEY and SMNVEV (reference sequence). This CDR3 is CASSLEAYSNQPQHF. DNA for the CDR3: TGTGCCAGCAGTTTAGAAGCTTATAGCAATCAGCCCCAGCATTTT.

The chain employs TRBV14 and TRBJ1-2; the D is unclear. This CDR3 has 14 amino acids. V was clipped by 0 bases and J by 0 bases, with 5 bases between them. Germline assignment: CDR1 SGHDN and CDR2 FVKESK. DNA for the CDR3: TGTGCCAGCAGCCAAGAACAGTCTAACTATGGCTACACCTTC. Its protein product is CASSQEQSNYGYTF.

The chain uses TRBV28 and TRBJ2-2; D perhaps matches TRBD1 (6 bases). The CDR3 loop spans 12 amino acids. Looked up from germline, CDR1 is MDHEN and CDR2 is SYDVKM. Trimming stripped 5 bases from V and 7 bases from J, with 8 bases between. This chain's CDR3 is CASSGTFGELFF. CDR3 nucleotides: TGTGCCAGCAGTGGGACATTCGGGGAGCTGTTTTTT.

V usage is TRBV7-6 and J usage is TRBJ1-1; a weak D match, TRBD1 (5 bases). Germline lookup yields CDR1 SGHVS and CDR2 FNYEAQ. V was shortened by 4 bases and J by 1 base, with 19 bases between the two germline ends. This CDR3 region has 17 residues. The CDR3 reads CASSSELRDGSNTEAFF. The CDR3 DNA reads TGTGCCAGCAGCTCTGAATTAAGGGACGGATCGAACACTGAAGCTTTCTTT.

V gene TRBV28 combines with J gene TRBJ1-6; TRBD1 is a possible D gene (6 bases). Germline CDR1 reads MDHEN; CDR2 reads SYDVKM. The CDR3 consists of 14 residues. Deletions cut 5 bases from V and 7 bases from J, with 12 bases between. This chain's CDR3 is CASSTRGANSPLHF. Here the CDR3 DNA reads TGTGCCAGCAGTACCCGGGGGGCCAATTCACCCCTCCACTTT.

The rearrangement uses TRBV10-3 and TRBJ2-7; TRBD1 is a possible D gene (6 bases). The germline V gene has CDR1 ENHRY and CDR2 SYGVKD. The germline V and J ends were trimmed by 3 bases and 0 bases, with 12 bases remaining between them. CDR3 length equals 15 residues. This chain's CDR3 is CAISDVQGPSYEQYV. CDR3 DNA: TGTGCCATCAGTGATGTCCAGGGGCCCTCCTACGAGCAGTACGTC.

The chain is built from TRBV27 and TRBJ2-3; TRBD2 matches at 7 bases. This CDR3 has 15 residues. Germline CDR1 and CDR2: MNHEY and SMNVEV (reference sequence). V trimming: 6 bases; J trimming: 0 bases; junction bases outside the gene matches: 6. The CDR3, as DNA: TGTGCCAGCAGGGTCGGGGGGTCTAGCACAGATACGCAGTATTTT. Protein product: CASRVGGSSTDTQYF.

The chain uses TRBV9 and TRBJ1-3, with D perhaps TRBD1 (5 bases). Germline lookup yields CDR1 SGDLS and CDR2 YYNGEE. The CDR3 runs 16 residues. V was trimmed by 0 bases and J by 0 bases, leaving 10 bases between them. The CDR3 coding sequence is TGTGCCAGCAGCGTAGCCGGGGGTGGCTCTGGAAACACCATATATTTT. Translation gives CASSVAGGGSGNTIYF.

V and J are TRBV19 and TRBJ2-7, with 9 positions matching TRBD1. The CDR3 runs 17 residues. Trimming at V came to 5 bases and at J to 1 base, leaving 12 bases not matched to a gene. Germline V lookup: CDR1 LNHDA, CDR2 SQIVND (reference sequence). CDR3 protein: CASSQEVQGALSYEQYF. For the CDR3, the DNA is TGTGCCAGTAGTCAAGAGGTACAGGGGGCTCTTTCCTACGAGCAGTACTTC.

The V and J genes are TRBV19 and TRBJ1-6; no clear D. The germline V gene has CDR1 LNHDA and CDR2 SQIVND (reference sequence). The germline V and J ends were trimmed by 5 bases and 9 bases, with 20 bases remaining between them. This CDR3 spans 16 amino acids. CDR3 bases: TGTGCCAGTAGTGTTTCCCTCTCTCATATCTCTTCACCCCTCCACTTT. It translates to CASSVSLSHISSPLHF.

The CDR3 DNA is TGTGCCAGCAGCTCCCAGGGGCCCAATCAGCCCCAGCATTTT. This translates into CASSSQGPNQPQHF. V gene TRBV27 combines with J gene TRBJ1-5, with D possibly TRBD1 on 6 matching bases. V was cut by 6 bases and J by 3 bases, with 12 bases left in between. CDR3 length: 14 amino acids. CDR1 is MNHEY and CDR2 is SMNVEV in the germline V gene (reference sequence).

The chain is built from TRBV9 and TRBJ1-1; 7 nucleotides align to TRBD1. The CDR3 length is 19 residues. J was trimmed by 0 bases and V by 0 bases; bases with no gene match: 14. CDR1 SGDLS and CDR2 YYNGEE come from the germline V gene. CDR3 protein: CASSVDPSGTAYMNTEAFF. CDR3 in DNA: TGTGCCAGCAGCGTAGACCCCTCCGGGACAGCCTACATGAACACTGAAGCTTTCTTT.

The V gene is TRBV6-4, the J gene TRBJ1-2; 7 bases are shared with TRBD1. In germline, CDR1 is MRHNA, CDR2 SNTAGT. The CDR3 contains 15 residues. V gave up 2 bases and J gave up 8 bases; unmatched junction bases: 11. The CDR3 is CASSDPEKGAQGYTF. The DNA of the CDR3 is TGTGCCAGCAGTGACCCGGAAAAGGGGGCGCAGGGCTACACCTTC.

V gene TRBV6-5 combines with J gene TRBJ2-1; perhaps TRBD2 as D (5 bases). V was trimmed by 5 bases and J by 6 bases, leaving 14 bases between them. This CDR3 region has 14 residues. Per germline, CDR1 MNHEY and CDR2 SVGAGI. CDR3 sequence reads: CASSQLPAGNEQFF. In DNA form, the CDR3 reads TGTGCCAGCAGTCAACTCCCCGCGGGCAATGAGCAGTTCTTC.

In its sample, this clone was seen a few times. The V gene is TRBV27, the J gene TRBJ1-6; D is uncertain. Deletions cut 7 bases from V and 9 bases from J, with 13 bases between. This CDR3 has 13 residues. Germline assignment: CDR1 MNHEY and CDR2 SMNVEV (reference sequence). The CDR3 is CASTYAGGSPLHF. For the CDR3, the DNA is TGTGCCAGCACCTATGCCGGAGGTTCACCCCTCCACTTT.

The rearrangement joins TRBV7-9 to TRBJ1-3; 10 nucleotides agree with TRBD1. CDR3 length equals 15 residues. Germline CDR1 is SEHNR and CDR2 is FQNEAQ (reference sequence). V was clipped by 5 bases and J by 2 bases; unmatched bases: 3. The DNA for the CDR3 is TGTGCCAGCAGCGCCGGGACAGGGGCTGGAAACACCATATATTTT. This gives the protein CASSAGTGAGNTIYF.

The chain joins TRBV4-3 to TRBJ1-2; possible D gene TRBD1, 6 bases. V was trimmed by 0 bases and J by 4 bases, leaving 12 bases between them. From germline, CDR1 is LGHNA and CDR2 YSLEER. The CDR3 totals 15 residues. The CDR3 loop reads CASSQDKQGTYGYTF. CDR3 bases: TGCGCCAGCAGCCAAGATAAACAGGGAACCTATGGCTACACCTTC.

The chain employs TRBV4-3 and TRBJ2-5, with D hard to call. The germline gives CDR1 LGHNA, CDR2 YSLEER. The CDR3 is 13 residues long. Trimming took 4 bases from V and 0 from J, leaving 6 bases between them. CDR3 loop: CASSPENQETQYF. The DNA of the CDR3 is TGCGCCAGCAGCCCCGAAAACCAAGAGACCCAGTACTTC.

This chain joins TRBV11-3 and TRBJ2-5; tentatively, D is TRBD1 (5 bases). This CDR3 has 14 residues. Trimming left V 2 bases short and J 5 bases short, with 12 bases between. Germline loops: CDR1 SGHNT, CDR2 YENEEA. CDR3 DNA: TGTGCCAGCAGCTTATTAGGGGAAGGGGAGACCCAGTACTTC. It encodes CASSLLGEGETQYF.

This clone came up a few times. This chain links TRBV28 with TRBJ2-2; maybe TRBD1 (6 bases). The CDR3 covers 15 residues. The germline CDR1 and CDR2 sequences are MDHEN and SYDVKM. V lost 4 bases, J lost 1 base, and 10 bases lay in between. CDR3 sequence: CASSSPGQNTGELFF. The CDR3 DNA reads TGTGCCAGCAGTTCACCGGGACAGAACACCGGGGAGCTGTTTTTT.

The chain is built from TRBV28 and TRBJ2-1; D is unresolved. Trimming stripped 5 bases from V and 0 bases from J, with 14 bases between. There are 16 residues in the CDR3. Looked up from germline, CDR1 is MDHEN and CDR2 is SYDVKM. CDR3 bases: TGTGCCAGCAGTACTAAGGGTTATAGCTCCTACAATGAGCAGTTCTTC. This sequence encodes CASSTKGYSSYNEQFF.

J is TRBJ1-4 and V is TRBV28, with 7 bases lining up with TRBD1. Looked up from germline, CDR1 is MDHEN and CDR2 is SYDVKM. The length of the CDR3 is 18 residues. After removal of 6 bases from V and 0 bases from J, the junction contained 13 bases not matched to a gene. CDR3 region: CASSYSAGQISTNEKLFF. DNA for the CDR3: TGTGCCAGCAGCTATTCGGCGGGACAGATTTCAACTAATGAAAAACTGTTTTTT. Full variable domain (outside the CDR3, taken from reference TRBV28 and TRBJ1-4): DVKVTQSSRYLVKRTGEKVFLECVQDMDHENMFWYRQDPGLGLRLIYFSYDVKMKEKGDIPEGYSVSREKKERFSLILESASTNQTSMYLCASSYSAGQISTNEKLFFGSGTQLSVL.

The rearrangement joins TRBV29-1 to TRBJ2-2; D is unresolved. V was pared by 3 bases and J by 1 base, with 6 bases between. The germline V gene encodes CDR1 SQVTM and CDR2 ANQGSEA. This CDR3 contains 13 residues. CDR3 region: CSVDVENTGELFF. CDR3 sequence (DNA): TGCAGCGTTGATGTTGAGAACACCGGGGAGCTGTTTTTT.

V is TRBV21-1 and J is TRBJ2-2; the DNA was not used to check the table's D call, TRBD1. TRBV21-1 is reported as a pseudogene. The CDR3 runs to 18 residues. CDR3 nucleotide sequence: TGTGCCAGCAGCAAAGTGGAGGATAGGGGGTCTTACACCGGGGAGCTGTTTTTT. This translates into CASSKVEDRGSYTGELFF.

CDR3 sequence: CSVEQGWELFF. In DNA form, the CDR3 reads TGCAGCGTAGAACAGGGGTGGGAACTGTTTTTT. V gene TRBV29-1 combines with J gene TRBJ1-4; 7 positions agree with TRBD1. V shed 6 bases, J shed 12 bases, and the junction held 7 bases outside the gene matches. The germline V gene encodes CDR1 SQVTM and CDR2 ANQGSEA. This CDR3 contains 11 residues.